The following is a T cell receptor beta chain sequence with its context. Antigen unknown. The data are from a study of vaccination effects on CD4 cells after COVID-19. Study as a whole: Expansion of antigen-specific CD4+ T cells with viral peptide pools was carried out by the ViraFEST assay before sequencing.

Culturing for ten to eleven days preceded CD4+ T cell isolation. Vaccine administered to participants consisted of two doses of either BNT162b2 or mRNA-1273. Method: immunoSEQ multiplex PCR; TCRdb's copy keeps in-frame clones and lacks some. The sample records about 66,000 clones, less than 85% being singletons. This receptor was obtained from a human donor who received a COVID-19 vaccine. Sequences were derived from CD4+ T cells from PBMCs cultured without peptide, sampled after COVID-19 vaccination.

The CDR3 here is CASSVLDGINSPLHF. Written as DNA, the CDR3 is TGTGCCAGCAGCGTCCTGGACGGAATAAATTCACCCCTCCACTTT. The rearrangement links TRBV9 to TRBJ1-6; no clear D gene. The CDR3 totals 15 residues. Germline loops: CDR1 SGDLS, CDR2 YYNGEE. V was cut by 2 bases and J by 7 bases, with 13 bases left in between.